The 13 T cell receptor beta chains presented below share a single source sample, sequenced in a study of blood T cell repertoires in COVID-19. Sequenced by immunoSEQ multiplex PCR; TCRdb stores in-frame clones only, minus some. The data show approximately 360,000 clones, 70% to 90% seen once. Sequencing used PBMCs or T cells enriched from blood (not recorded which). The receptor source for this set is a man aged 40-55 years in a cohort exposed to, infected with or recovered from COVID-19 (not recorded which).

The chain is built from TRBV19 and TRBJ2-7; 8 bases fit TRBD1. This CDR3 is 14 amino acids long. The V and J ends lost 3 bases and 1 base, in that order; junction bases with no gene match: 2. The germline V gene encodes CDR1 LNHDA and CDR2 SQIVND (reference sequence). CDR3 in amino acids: CASSIGQGSYEQYF. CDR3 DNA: TGTGCCAGTAGTATCGGACAGGGTTCCTACGAGCAGTACTTC.

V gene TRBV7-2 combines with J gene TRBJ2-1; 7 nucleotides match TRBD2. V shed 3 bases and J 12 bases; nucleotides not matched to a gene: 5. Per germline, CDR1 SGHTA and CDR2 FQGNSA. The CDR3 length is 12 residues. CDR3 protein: CASSFPGGTQFF. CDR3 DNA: TGTGCCAGCAGCTTCCCCGGGGGGACGCAGTTCTTC.

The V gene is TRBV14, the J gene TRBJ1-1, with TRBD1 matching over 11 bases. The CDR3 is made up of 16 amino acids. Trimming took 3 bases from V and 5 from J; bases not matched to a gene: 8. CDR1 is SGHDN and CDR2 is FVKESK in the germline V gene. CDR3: CASSHRDRGGRTEAFF. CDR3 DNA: TGTGCCAGCAGCCACCGGGACAGGGGGGGAAGGACTGAAGCTTTCTTT.

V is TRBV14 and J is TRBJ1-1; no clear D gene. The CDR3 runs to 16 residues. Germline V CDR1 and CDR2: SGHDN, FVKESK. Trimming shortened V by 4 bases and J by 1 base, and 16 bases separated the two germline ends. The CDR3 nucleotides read TGTGCCAGCAGCCTACGCCAGAGAGGTAGGAACACTGAAGCTTTCTTT. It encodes CASSLRQRGRNTEAFF.

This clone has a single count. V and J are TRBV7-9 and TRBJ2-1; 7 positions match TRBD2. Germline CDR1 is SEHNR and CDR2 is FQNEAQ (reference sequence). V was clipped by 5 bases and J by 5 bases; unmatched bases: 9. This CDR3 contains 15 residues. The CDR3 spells CASSPYAGTNNEQFF. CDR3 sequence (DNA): TGTGCCAGCAGCCCCTATGCAGGGACTAACAATGAGCAGTTCTTC.

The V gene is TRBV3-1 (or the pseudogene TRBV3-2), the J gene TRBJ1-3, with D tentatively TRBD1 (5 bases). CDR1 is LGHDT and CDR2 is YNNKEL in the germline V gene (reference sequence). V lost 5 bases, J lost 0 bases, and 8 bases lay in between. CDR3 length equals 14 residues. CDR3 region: CASSETVSGNTIYF. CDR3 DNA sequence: TGTGCCAGCAGCGAGACAGTCTCTGGAAACACCATATATTTT.

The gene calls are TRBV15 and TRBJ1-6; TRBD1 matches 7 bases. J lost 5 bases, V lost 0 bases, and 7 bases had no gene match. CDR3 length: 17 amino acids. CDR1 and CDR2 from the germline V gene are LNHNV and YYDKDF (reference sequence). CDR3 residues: CATSRDEGANDNSPLHF. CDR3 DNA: TGTGCCACCAGCAGAGATGAGGGGGCGAACGATAATTCACCCCTCCACTTT.

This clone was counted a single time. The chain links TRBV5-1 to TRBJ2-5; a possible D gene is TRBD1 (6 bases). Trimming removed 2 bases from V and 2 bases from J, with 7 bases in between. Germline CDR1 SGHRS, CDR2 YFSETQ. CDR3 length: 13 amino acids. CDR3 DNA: TGCGCCAGCAGCTTAGGGGGACAAGAGACCCAGTACTTC. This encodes CASSLGGQETQYF.

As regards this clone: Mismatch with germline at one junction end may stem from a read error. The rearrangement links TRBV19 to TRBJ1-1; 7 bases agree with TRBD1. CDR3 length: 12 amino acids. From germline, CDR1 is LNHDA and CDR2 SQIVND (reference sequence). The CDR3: CASSNRGTEAFF. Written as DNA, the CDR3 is TGTGCCAGCAGTAACAGGGGAACTGAAGCTTTCTTT.

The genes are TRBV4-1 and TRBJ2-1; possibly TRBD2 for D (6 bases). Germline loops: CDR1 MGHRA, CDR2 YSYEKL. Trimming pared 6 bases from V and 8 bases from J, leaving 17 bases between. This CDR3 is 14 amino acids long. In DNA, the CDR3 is TGCGCCAGCAGAGGACTACCGGGAGTGGATGAGCAGTTCTTC. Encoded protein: CASRGLPGVDEQFF.

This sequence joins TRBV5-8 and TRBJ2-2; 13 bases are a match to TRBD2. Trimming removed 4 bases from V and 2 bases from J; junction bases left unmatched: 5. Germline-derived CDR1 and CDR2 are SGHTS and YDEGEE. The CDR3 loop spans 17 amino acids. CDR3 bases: TGTGCCAGCAGCGTGGGACTAGCGGGATCCAACACCGGGGAGCTGTTTTTT. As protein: CASSVGLAGSNTGELFF.

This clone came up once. CDR3 residues: CAISESSGELFF. The CDR3 DNA is TGTGCCATCAGTGAATCGAGCGGGGAGCTGTTTTTT. The chain employs TRBV10-3 and TRBJ2-2; D gene ambiguous. Trimming took off 3 bases at V and 7 bases at J, with 6 bases between the two ends. CDR1 is ENHRY, CDR2 SYGVKD, per germline. This CDR3 region has 12 residues.

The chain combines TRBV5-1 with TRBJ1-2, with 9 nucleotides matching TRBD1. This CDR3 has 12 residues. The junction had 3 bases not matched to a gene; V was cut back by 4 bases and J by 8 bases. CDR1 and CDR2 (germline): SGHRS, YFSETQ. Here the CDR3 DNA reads TGCGCCAGCAGCCCGGACAGGGGAGGCTACACCTTC. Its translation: CASSPDRGGYTF.